The sequence of this TCR beta chain was determined in a study of vaccination and CD4 T cells after COVID-19. A word on this clonotype: Its target is unknown.

At the Johns Hopkins FTIC core, DNA taken from cultured CD4+ T cells was sequenced by way of the Oncomine TCR Beta short-read assay. From the PCR reads, TCRdb called clonotypes with MiXCR, one entry per CDR3 protein. The repertoire has around 7,000 distinct CDR3 sequences, about 71% of them found once; the top ten carry 35% to 45%. The treatment was: 10-day PBMC culture with coronavirus spike peptide pools or control peptides (ViraFEST assay). Pre-COVID-19 pandemic sampling (2011-2018) yielded the unexposed donor's CD4+ T cells. CDR3 size: 14 residues. The germline gives CDR1 DFQATT, CDR2 SNEGSKA (reference sequence). Trimming stripped 4 bases from V and 3 bases from J, with 16 bases between.

The sequence derives from a human donor in good health. Source material: CD4+ T cells from blood, cultured in vitro. This chain uses TRBV20-1 with TRBJ2-7; D possibly uses TRBD1 or TRBD2 (7 bases each). This chain's CDR3 is CSAKKKRDSYEQYF. The CDR3 bases are TGCAGTGCTAAAAAGAAGCGGGACAGCTACGAGCAGTACTTC.